The following is a TCR beta chain sequence with its context. Unrecorded immune exposures were likely, despite nominal health at sampling. The data derive from a study of cytomegalovirus exposure and HLA in healthy donors. CDR3 size: 14 residues. V lost 1 base and J 1 base, leaving 8 bases between the germline ends. Germline V gene lookup returns CDR1 MNHEY and CDR2 SMNVEV (reference sequence). Primers: 60 Vbeta forward and 13 Jbeta reverse. TCRdb's copy holds only in-frame clones and misses some; the assay was immunoSEQ multiplex PCR. The sample has over 95,000 clones, 77% seen once. This TCR derives from a man in his forties in good health and CMV-seropositive. The sequencing sample was made of PBMCs. The chain is built from TRBV27 and TRBJ2-7; tentative D call: TRBD1 (5 bases). CDR3 nucleotide sequence: TGTGCCAGCAGTTTATGGCAGGGATCCTACGAGCAGTACTTC. Protein product: CASSLWQGSYEQYF.